One sample yielded the 2 T cell receptor beta chains listed below, sequenced in a study of low-dose radiotherapy and immunotherapy resistance in tumors. Documented time point: before trial treatment. TRAV- and TRBV-specific primers were used for first-strand cDNA, which covered alpha and beta chains. TCRs underwent about 20 PCR cycles of amplification with a constant-region primer and V-primer adapter. TCRdb itself ran the reads through MiXCR, one entry per CDR3 protein. The sample contains 75,000 to 95,000 distinct CDR3 sequences, approximately 20% of which appear only once. The sample consisted of PBMCs, taken before treatment. These receptors came from a male donor with prostate cancer.

To note about this clonotype: This may be a read error, as it is one base from a much larger clone. The V and J genes are TRBV7-9 and TRBJ1-5; D possibly corresponds to TRBD1 (6 bases). In germline, CDR1 is SEHNR, CDR2 FQNEAQ (reference sequence). The CDR3 contains 14 residues. As DNA, the CDR3 is TGTGTCAGCAGCTGGGACACCACTAATCAGCCCCAGCATTTT. Protein product: CVSSWDTTNQPQHF.

This clonotype was seen at least ten times. V gene TRBV9 combines with J gene TRBJ1-2; TRBD1 matches at 8 bases. The CDR3 runs to 15 residues. Germline V gives CDR1 SGDLS, CDR2 YYNGEE. Trimming removed 3 bases from V and 5 bases from J; junction bases left unmatched: 9. The CDR3 DNA sequence: TGTGCCAGCAGCGCAGAGGGGGACAGGCAATATGGCTACACCTTC. As protein: CASSAEGDRQYGYTF.